Below, 12 T cell receptor beta chains from the same sample are listed, as sequenced in a study of T cells after yellow fever vaccination. TCRdb reanalysed the 5' RACE reads using MiXCR and keeps one entry per CDR3 protein. The sample yields some 300,000 distinct CDR3 sequences, approximately 10% seen once. The sample was CD4+ T cells sorted from PBMCs, taken 5 days after the yellow fever booster vaccination. Every receptor here comes from a man younger than 35 who received the YFV17D yellow fever vaccine.

This clonotype was detected many times. V and J are TRBV18 and TRBJ2-3; D may be TRBD1 (5 bases). The ends were cut back, 0 bases at V and 1 base at J, with 8 bases in the middle. Germline-derived CDR1 and CDR2 are KGHSH and LQKENI. This CDR3 is 15 amino acids long. The CDR3 here is CASSPPGRGTDTQYF. Written as DNA, the CDR3 is TGTGCCAGCTCACCACCGGGGCGAGGCACAGATACGCAGTATTTT.

This clonotype has at least ten counts. This sequence joins TRBV4-2 and TRBJ1-1; D is possibly TRBD1 (6 bases). This CDR3 has 14 amino acids. V shed 0 bases and J shed 4 bases, with 9 bases lying between them. CDR1 and CDR2 (germline): LGHNA, YNFKEQ. The CDR3 sequence: CASSQDGGRTEAFF. For the CDR3, the DNA is TGTGCCAGCAGCCAAGATGGGGGGCGCACTGAAGCTTTCTTT.

This clonotype was seen a handful of times. V usage is TRBV12-3 or TRBV12-4 and J usage is TRBJ2-3; a weak D match, TRBD2 (6 bases). The V end lost 5 bases, the J end lost 1 base, and 13 bases lay between the germline ends. The CDR3 has 15 amino acids. The CDR3 loop is CASSRTITRTDTQYF. In DNA, the CDR3 is TGTGCCAGCAGTAGGACTATTACCCGCACAGATACGCAGTATTTT.

This clonotype was detected ten times or more. This chain links TRBV7-3 with TRBJ2-2; 8 nucleotides agree with TRBD2. Unmatched junction bases numbered 7, after V lost 5 bases and J lost 5 bases. Germline lookup yields CDR1 SGHTA and CDR2 FQGTGA. This CDR3 is built from 15 residues. The CDR3, as DNA: TGTGCCAGCAGCAGCGCGGGGGGTAGGACCGGGGAGCTGTTTTTT. Its protein is CASSSAGGRTGELFF. Supplemented by reference TRBV7-3 and TRBJ2-2, the full variable domain reads GAGVSQTPSNKVTEKGKYVELRCDPISGHTALYWYRQSLGQGPEFLIYFQGTGAADDSGLPNDRFFAVRPEGSVSTLKIQRTERGDSAVYLCASSSAGGRTGELFFGEGSRLTVL.

The chain links TRBV6-6 to TRBJ2-1, with 11 bases fitting TRBD1. The CDR3 has 15 amino acids. Germline trimming cut 2 bases from V and 7 bases from J; bases unmatched to any gene: 4. The germline CDR1 and CDR2 sequences are MNHNY and SVGAGI (reference sequence). The CDR3 DNA sequence: TGTGCCAGCAGTTACGGACAGGGGGCAGGGAATGAGCAGTTCTTC. Its protein product is CASSYGQGAGNEQFF.

This chain joins TRBV9 and TRBJ2-2; 8 bases are a match to TRBD2. Germline values: CDR1 SGDLS, CDR2 YYNGEE. CDR3 length equals 15 residues. The ends lost 3 bases at V and 6 bases at J; junction bases unmatched: 7. The CDR3 reads CASSGGGSFAGELFF. The CDR3 DNA is TGTGCCAGCAGCGGCGGGGGGAGTTTCGCCGGGGAGCTGTTTTTT. The whole variable domain, remainder taken from reference TRBV9 and TRBJ2-2, is DSGVTQTPKHLITATGQRVTLRCSPRSGDLSVYWYQQSLDQGLQFLIQYYNGEERAKGNILERFSAQQFPDLHSELNLSSLELGDSALYFCASSGGGSFAGELFFGEGSRLTVL.

A few counts support this clonotype. The chain is built from TRBV7-9 and TRBJ2-2; the D gene is possibly TRBD1 (5 bases). Trimming pared 8 bases from V and 1 base from J, leaving 11 bases between. The CDR3 runs 14 residues. From germline, CDR1 is SEHNR and CDR2 FQNEAQ (reference sequence). Here the CDR3 reads CASPKTENTGELFF. In nucleotides, the CDR3 is TGTGCCAGCCCCAAGACAGAGAACACCGGGGAGCTGTTTTTT.

This clonotype was seen ten or more times. This sequence joins TRBV4-1 and TRBJ2-3; D not resolved. Germline CDR1 and CDR2: MGHRA and YSYEKL. V shed 0 bases and J shed 9 bases, with 10 bases lying between them. There are 13 residues in the CDR3. The CDR3, as DNA: TGCGCCAGCAGCCAAGATCCGCAAGCCACGCAGTATTTT. Amino acids: CASSQDPQATQYF.

The rearrangement uses TRBV4-3 and TRBJ2-5; TRBD1 or TRBD2 may be the D gene (6 bases each). The CDR3 has 14 residues. Germline CDR1 reads LGHNA; CDR2 reads YSLEER. V was clipped by 6 bases and J by 7 bases, with 18 bases between them. CDR3 region: CASSQQQGGGTQYF. The CDR3 DNA is TGCGCCAGCAGTCAACAACAGGGAGGAGGGACCCAGTACTTC.

The chain is built from TRBV2 and TRBJ2-5, with D unresolved. The V gene lost 6 bases and the J gene lost 1 base, with 9 bases spanning the gap. CDR3 size: 13 residues. CDR1 and CDR2 from the germline V gene are SNHLY and FYNNEI. In DNA form, the CDR3 reads TGTGCCAGCAGCGGGCAGATCCAAGAGACCCAGTACTTC. It translates to CASSGQIQETQYF.

The chain carries TRBV2 and TRBJ2-5, with D perhaps matching TRBD1 (6 bases). The CDR3 spans 14 residues. Per germline, CDR1 SNHLY and CDR2 FYNNEI. V gave up 2 bases and J gave up 6 bases, with 13 bases separating them. Here the CDR3 reads CASSEMRQGQTQYF. Here the CDR3 DNA reads TGTGCCAGCAGTGAAATGCGGCAGGGGCAGACCCAGTACTTC.

This clonotype was counted a few times. The J gene is TRBJ2-4, the V gene TRBV3-1; TRBD2 might be the D (5 bases). Per the germline V gene, CDR1 is LGHDT and CDR2 is YNNKEL (reference sequence). The CDR3 runs 15 residues. V lost 4 bases and J 8 bases, leaving 18 bases between the germline ends. This chain's CDR3 is CASSPLRVTTDIQYF. As DNA, the CDR3 is TGTGCCAGCAGCCCCCTGAGGGTCACAACGGACATTCAGTACTTC.